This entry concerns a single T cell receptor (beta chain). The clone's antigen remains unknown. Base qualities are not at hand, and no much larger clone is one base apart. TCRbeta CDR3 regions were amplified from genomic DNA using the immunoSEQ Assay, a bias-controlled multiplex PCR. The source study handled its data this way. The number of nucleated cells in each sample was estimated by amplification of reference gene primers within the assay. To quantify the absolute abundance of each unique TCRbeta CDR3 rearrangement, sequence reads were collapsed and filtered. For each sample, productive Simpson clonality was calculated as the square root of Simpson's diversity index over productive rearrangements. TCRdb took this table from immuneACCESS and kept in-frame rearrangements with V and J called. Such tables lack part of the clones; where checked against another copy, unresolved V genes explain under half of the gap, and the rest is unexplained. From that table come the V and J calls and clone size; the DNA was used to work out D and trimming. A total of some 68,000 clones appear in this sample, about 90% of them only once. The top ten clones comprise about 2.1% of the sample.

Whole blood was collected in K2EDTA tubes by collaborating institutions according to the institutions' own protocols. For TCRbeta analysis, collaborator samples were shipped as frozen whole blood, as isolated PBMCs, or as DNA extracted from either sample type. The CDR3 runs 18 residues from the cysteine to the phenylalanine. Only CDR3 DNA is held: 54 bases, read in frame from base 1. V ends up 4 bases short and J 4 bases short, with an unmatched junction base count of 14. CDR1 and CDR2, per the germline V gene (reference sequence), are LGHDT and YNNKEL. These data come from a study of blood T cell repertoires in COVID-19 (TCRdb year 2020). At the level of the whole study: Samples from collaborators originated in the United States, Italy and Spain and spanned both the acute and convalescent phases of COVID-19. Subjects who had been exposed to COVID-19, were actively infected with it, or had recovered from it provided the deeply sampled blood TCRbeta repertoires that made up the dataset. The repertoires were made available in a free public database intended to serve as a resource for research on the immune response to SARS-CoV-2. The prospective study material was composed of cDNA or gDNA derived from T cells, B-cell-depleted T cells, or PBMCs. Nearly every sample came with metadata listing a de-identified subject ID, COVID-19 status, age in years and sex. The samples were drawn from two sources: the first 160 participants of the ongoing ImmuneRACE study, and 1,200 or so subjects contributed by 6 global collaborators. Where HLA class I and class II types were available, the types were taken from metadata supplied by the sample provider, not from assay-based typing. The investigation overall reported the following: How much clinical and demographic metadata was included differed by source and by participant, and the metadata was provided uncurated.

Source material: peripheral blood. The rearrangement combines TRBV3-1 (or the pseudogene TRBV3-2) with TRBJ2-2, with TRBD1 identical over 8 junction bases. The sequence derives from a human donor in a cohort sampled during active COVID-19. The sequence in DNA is TGTGCCAGCAGCCCACGGTCCTTAACAGGGGGAACCACCGGGGAGCTGTTTTTT. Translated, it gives CASSPRSLTGGTTGELFF.